Following are 6 T cell receptor beta chains from one sample sequenced in a study of blood T cell repertoires in COVID-19. Profiled with immunoSEQ multiplex PCR; TCRdb holds only in-frame clones, not every one. The sample comprises 300,000 to 400,000 clones, approximately 86% of which are singletons, and roughly 7.2% rests with the top ten. Material for sequencing was peripheral blood. These receptors came from a woman in her sixties with COVID-19, enrolled during active disease.

This clone was seen just once. This rearrangement joins TRBV11-2 to TRBJ2-6; 14 bases are a match to TRBD2. CDR3 length: 18 amino acids. Germline V gene sequence: CDR1 SGHAT, CDR2 FQNNGV. Germline trimming cut 4 bases from V and 4 bases from J; bases unmatched to any gene: 6. The CDR3 loop is CASSYGLAGGSGANVLTF. The CDR3 DNA is TGTGCCAGCAGCTACGGACTAGCGGGGGGATCCGGGGCCAACGTCCTGACTTTC.

This clone has a handful of counts. The rearrangement joins TRBV18 to TRBJ1-6; D uncertain. V lost 3 bases to trimming and J lost 10 bases, with 19 bases between them. Per the germline V gene, CDR1 is KGHSH and CDR2 is LQKENI. The CDR3 runs 16 residues. The CDR3 loop is CASSPGVPQVRSPLHF. CDR3 sequence (DNA): TGTGCCAGCTCACCCGGGGTCCCCCAGGTACGGTCACCCCTCCACTTT.

The chain uses TRBV30 and TRBJ2-2; 8 nucleotides match TRBD1. Germline values: CDR1 GTSNPN, CDR2 SVGIG (reference sequence). This CDR3 is built from 17 residues. V lost 3 bases, J lost 0 bases, and 9 bases stayed unmatched. CDR3 DNA: TGTGCCTGGAGATCCCGGACAGGGCCATCGAACACCGGGGAGCTGTTTTTT. Translation: CAWRSRTGPSNTGELFF.

This chain connects TRBV19 to TRBJ2-5, with a tentative D call TRBD1 (5 bases). The CDR3 loop spans 13 amino acids. CDR1 and CDR2 from the germline V gene are LNHDA and SQIVND (reference sequence). V lost 3 bases and J 2 bases, leaving 7 bases between the germline ends. CDR3 coding DNA: TGTGCCAGTAGTATCAGGACACAAGAGACCCAGTACTTC. It translates to CASSIRTQETQYF.

The CDR3 coding sequence is TGCGCCAGCAGCCACAACCGACAGTTGTACACCTACGAGCAGTACTTC. Translation: CASSHNRQLYTYEQYF. The gene calls are TRBV5-1 and TRBJ2-7; TRBD1 might be the D (5 bases). V lost 4 bases and J 2 bases, leaving 19 bases between the germline ends. Germline V gene data show CDR1 as SGHRS and CDR2 as YFSETQ. The CDR3 length is 16 residues.

The chain uses TRBV9 and TRBJ2-3; D is possibly TRBD1 (5 bases). Germline V gene data show CDR1 as SGDLS and CDR2 as YYNGEE. The V and J ends lost 5 bases and 3 bases respectively, with 16 bases between them. The CDR3 has 15 amino acids. The CDR3 bases are TGTGCCAGCAGTCGACAGTATCCAGGTACAGATACGCAGTATTTT. Its protein product is CASSRQYPGTDTQYF. Full variable domain (rest looked up from reference TRBV9 and TRBJ2-3): DSGVTQTPKHLITATGQRVTLRCSPRSGDLSVYWYQQSLDQGLQFLIQYYNGEERAKGNILERFSAQQFPDLHSELNLSSLELGDSALYFCASSRQYPGTDTQYFGPGTRLTVL.